This T cell receptor beta chain was sequenced during a study of T cells in Graves' hyperthyroidism and ophthalmopathy. Study outcomes and limitations: Separating ophthalmopathy from stable hyperthyroidism was achieved by a 13 V-J model.

Authors of the study amplified TCR beta CDR3 regions from RNA transcripts. A set of HTBI primers served as the primers for a first-round RT-PCR of the TCR CDR3. TCRdb reanalysed the multiplex PCR reads using MiXCR and keeps one entry per CDR3 protein. The data show hundreds of thousands of distinct CDR3 sequences, over 35% seen once. This clonotype was recorded at least ten times. Its antigen remains unknown. The study excluded patients with uncontrolled infection, other autoimmune disease, pregnancy or lactation. Diagnosis relied on clinical symptoms, serum thyroxine and TRAb, thyroid ultrasound and orbital computed tomography. Fresh peripheral blood, more than 8 ml of it, supplied the PBMCs. V was cut by 3 bases and J by 0 bases, with 13 bases left in between. The CDR3 contains 16 residues. Per germline, CDR1 SGDLS and CDR2 YYNGEE.

This TCR was sampled from a man aged 18 to 35 with Graves' hyperthyroidism. The rearrangement joins TRBV9 to TRBJ1-3, with D uncertain. The sample consisted of blood. This CDR3 is CASSGGGRRSGNTIYF. The CDR3 DNA sequence: TGTGCCAGCAGCGGAGGAGGGAGACGCTCTGGAAACACCATATATTTT.